The rows below give T cell receptor beta chains drawn from one sample of a study of blood T cell repertoires in COVID-19. The table came from immunoSEQ multiplex PCR; TCRdb's copy has only in-frame clones and leaves some out. The table has 120,000 or so clones, 85% to 90% seen once. The sequenced sample consisted of peripheral blood. The receptors shown here come from a man between 70 and 80 years old with active or convalescent COVID-19. CDR3s include the opening cysteine and the closing phenylalanine or tryptophan. The order of the fields is V gene, D gene, J gene, clone size, CDR3 protein, CDR3 DNA. A D gene is named only where the DNA matches it firmly. Clone size is not always given. Where it is, it says once, few, many or a class for expanded clones.

V gene: TRBV9
D gene: -
J gene: TRBJ1-3
clone size: -
CDR3 protein: CASSVSNREGNTIYF
CDR3 DNA: TGTGCCAGCAGCGTAAGCAACAGGGAGGGAAACACCATATATTTT

V gene: TRBV7-2
D gene: TRBD2
J gene: TRBJ2-7
clone size: -
CDR3 protein: CASTKGASGRSFSYEQYF
CDR3 DNA: TGTGCCAGCACCAAGGGGGCTAGCGGGAGGTCCTTCTCCTACGAGCAGTACTTC

V gene: TRBV5-6
D gene: TRBD2
J gene: TRBJ2-2
clone size: -
CDR3 protein: CASSFGGRASGELFF
CDR3 DNA: TGTGCCAGCAGCTTTGGCGGGAGGGCCTCCGGGGAGCTGTTTTTT

V gene: TRBV9
D gene: -
J gene: TRBJ1-1
clone size: -
CDR3 protein: CASSQTGNTEAFF
CDR3 DNA: TGTGCCAGCAGCCAGACAGGGAACACTGAAGCTTTCTTT

V gene: TRBV14
D gene: -
J gene: TRBJ2-5
clone size: -
CDR3 protein: CASSSGFQTQYF
CDR3 DNA: TGTGCCAGCAGCTCAGGCTTTCAGACCCAGTACTTC

V gene: TRBV28
D gene: TRBD1
J gene: TRBJ1-5
clone size: -
CDR3 protein: CASSEPQGAYSNQPQHF
CDR3 DNA: TGTGCCAGCAGTGAACCCCAGGGGGCTTATAGCAATCAGCCCCAGCATTTT

V gene: TRBV28
D gene: -
J gene: TRBJ2-2
clone size: -
CDR3 protein: CASSSSGYRARGTGELFF
CDR3 DNA: TGTGCCAGCAGTTCCAGCGGGTACCGTGCGCGTGGCACCGGGGAGCTGTTTTTT

V gene: TRBV6-5
D gene: -
J gene: TRBJ2-2
clone size: -
CDR3 protein: CASSLITGELFF
CDR3 DNA: TGTGCCAGCAGCCTAATCACCGGGGAGCTGTTTTTT

V gene: TRBV6-5
D gene: -
J gene: TRBJ2-7
clone size: -
CDR3 protein: CASSYWGLSDEQYF
CDR3 DNA: TGTGCCAGCAGTTACTGGGGCCTAAGCGACGAGCAGTACTTC

V gene: TRBV9
D gene: -
J gene: TRBJ2-1
clone size: -
CDR3 protein: CASSVAPADSSYNEQFF
CDR3 DNA: TGTGCCAGCAGCGTAGCTCCAGCGGATTCCTCCTACAATGAGCAGTTCTTC

V gene: TRBV28
D gene: -
J gene: TRBJ1-6
clone size: -
CDR3 protein: CASRRQKNSPLHF
CDR3 DNA: TGTGCCAGCAGACGACAGAAAAATTCACCCCTCCACTTT

V gene: TRBV18
D gene: -
J gene: TRBJ2-5
clone size: -
CDR3 protein: CASSSGHRESQYF
CDR3 DNA: TGTGCCAGCTCATCCGGTCACCGCGAATCCCAGTACTTC

V gene: TRBV7-8
D gene: -
J gene: TRBJ1-2
clone size: -
CDR3 protein: CASSLEGDGYTF
CDR3 DNA: TGTGCCAGCAGCTTAGAGGGGGATGGCTACACCTTC

V gene: TRBV6-2/TRBV6-3
D gene: -
J gene: TRBJ2-5
clone size: -
CDR3 protein: CASSYGGTQYF
CDR3 DNA: TGTGCCAGCAGTTACGGAGGGACCCAGTACTTC

V gene: TRBV7-9
D gene: TRBD1
J gene: TRBJ1-5
clone size: -
CDR3 protein: CASSSTGEYQPQHF
CDR3 DNA: TGTGCCAGCAGCTCGACAGGGGAGTATCAGCCCCAGCATTTT

V gene: TRBV15
D gene: -
J gene: TRBJ2-7
clone size: -
CDR3 protein: CATSPDSRYEQYF
CDR3 DNA: TGTGCCACCAGCCCGGACTCCCGATACGAGCAGTACTTC

V gene: TRBV27
D gene: TRBD1
J gene: TRBJ1-4
clone size: -
CDR3 protein: CASSADRDEKLFF
CDR3 DNA: TGTGCCAGCAGTGCCGACAGGGATGAAAAACTGTTTTTT

V gene: TRBV7-6
D gene: TRBD2
J gene: TRBJ2-5
clone size: once
CDR3 protein: CASSLVAGGETQYF
CDR3 DNA: TGTGCCAGCAGCTTAGTAGCGGGAGGAGAGACCCAGTACTTC

V gene: TRBV18
D gene: TRBD2
J gene: TRBJ2-1
clone size: -
CDR3 protein: CASSPVLAANEQFF
CDR3 DNA: TGTGCCAGCTCACCAGTCCTAGCGGCCAATGAGCAGTTCTTC

V gene: TRBV6-5
D gene: TRBD1
J gene: TRBJ2-7
clone size: -
CDR3 protein: CASSSQPGQPYEQYF
CDR3 DNA: TGTGCCAGCAGTTCGCAACCGGGACAGCCCTACGAGCAGTACTTC

V gene: TRBV2
D gene: -
J gene: TRBJ2-4
clone size: -
CDR3 protein: CASTPSGLAKNIQYF
CDR3 DNA: TGTGCCAGCACCCCGTCAGGGTTAGCCAAAAACATTCAGTACTTC

V gene: TRBV18
D gene: TRBD2
J gene: TRBJ2-3
clone size: -
CDR3 protein: CASSPPNKREGDTQYF
CDR3 DNA: TGTGCCAGCTCACCACCGAACAAGCGGGAGGGAGATACGCAGTATTTT

V gene: TRBV27
D gene: -
J gene: TRBJ1-5
clone size: -
CDR3 protein: CARISGEVNYQPQHF
CDR3 DNA: TGTGCCAGGATATCAGGGGAAGTTAATTATCAGCCCCAGCATTTT

V gene: TRBV6-5
D gene: TRBD1
J gene: TRBJ1-2
clone size: once
CDR3 protein: CASKTGAYGYTF
CDR3 DNA: TGTGCCAGCAAAACAGGGGCCTATGGCTACACCTTC

V gene: TRBV28
D gene: TRBD1
J gene: TRBJ1-5
clone size: -
CDR3 protein: CASIPDRGAGQPQHF
CDR3 DNA: TGTGCCAGCATCCCAGACAGGGGCGCTGGTCAGCCCCAGCATTTT

V gene: TRBV27
D gene: -
J gene: TRBJ1-1
clone size: once
CDR3 protein: CASSFNYIGGTEAFF
CDR3 DNA: TGTGCCAGCAGTTTTAATTATATTGGAGGGACTGAAGCTTTCTTT

V gene: TRBV24-1
D gene: -
J gene: TRBJ1-4
clone size: -
CDR3 protein: CATSDPSGPTNEKLFF
CDR3 DNA: TGTGCCACCAGTGATCCATCAGGGCCAACTAATGAAAAACTGTTTTTT

V gene: TRBV19
D gene: TRBD1
J gene: TRBJ2-1
clone size: few
CDR3 protein: CASSILGTGSYNEQFF
CDR3 DNA: TGTGCCAGTAGTATACTCGGGACAGGGTCGTACAATGAGCAGTTCTTC

V gene: TRBV29-1
D gene: -
J gene: TRBJ1-4
clone size: few
CDR3 protein: CSVVWGGGEKLFF
CDR3 DNA: TGCAGCGTTGTTTGGGGGGGAGGGGAAAAACTGTTTTTT

V gene: TRBV2
D gene: TRBD2
J gene: TRBJ2-7
clone size: -
CDR3 protein: CASSVQRGGEQYF
CDR3 DNA: TGTGCCAGCAGTGTCCAGCGGGGAGGCGAGCAGTACTTC

V gene: TRBV2
D gene: -
J gene: TRBJ1-2
clone size: -
CDR3 protein: CASSLQGFLETYTF
CDR3 DNA: TGTGCCAGCAGCCTACAGGGCTTCCTGGAGACCTACACCTTC

V gene: TRBV27
D gene: TRBD1
J gene: TRBJ1-2
clone size: -
CDR3 protein: CASSPDRDEYGYTF
CDR3 DNA: TGTGCCAGCAGTCCCGACAGGGACGAGTATGGCTACACCTTC

V gene: TRBV6-4
D gene: -
J gene: TRBJ2-3
clone size: -
CDR3 protein: CASSAGTSTDTQYF
CDR3 DNA: TGTGCCAGCAGCGCGGGAACTAGCACAGATACGCAGTATTTT

V gene: TRBV7-9
D gene: -
J gene: TRBJ1-1
clone size: -
CDR3 protein: CASSRGAGGSTEAFF
CDR3 DNA: TGTGCCAGCAGCCGTGGTGCAGGCGGGAGCACTGAAGCTTTCTTT

V gene: TRBV28
D gene: TRBD1
J gene: TRBJ1-3
clone size: -
CDR3 protein: CASSLVGTGVNSGNTIYF
CDR3 DNA: TGTGCCAGCAGTTTAGTTGGGACAGGGGTCAACTCTGGAAACACCATATATTTT

V gene: TRBV7-9
D gene: -
J gene: TRBJ2-3
clone size: -
CDR3 protein: CASSFSGADTQYF
CDR3 DNA: TGTGCCAGCAGCTTTAGCGGTGCGGATACGCAGTATTTT

V gene: TRBV11-2
D gene: -
J gene: TRBJ1-2
clone size: -
CDR3 protein: CASTLSPGDGSGYTF
CDR3 DNA: TGTGCCAGCACCCTGTCCCCAGGGGACGGGTCTGGCTACACCTTC

V gene: TRBV19
D gene: TRBD2
J gene: TRBJ2-7
clone size: once
CDR3 protein: CASSMASGTTGQYF
CDR3 DNA: TGTGCCAGTAGTATGGCCAGCGGGACTACGGGGCAGTACTTC

V gene: TRBV6-6
D gene: TRBD1
J gene: TRBJ2-1
clone size: once
CDR3 protein: CASSQTGQGNEQFF
CDR3 DNA: TGTGCCAGCAGTCAAACGGGACAGGGGAATGAGCAGTTCTTC

V gene: TRBV11-3
D gene: TRBD2
J gene: TRBJ2-1
clone size: -
CDR3 protein: CASSDLTSVNEQFF
CDR3 DNA: TGTGCCAGCAGCGACCTAACTAGCGTCAATGAGCAGTTCTTC

V gene: TRBV6-6
D gene: TRBD1
J gene: TRBJ2-1
clone size: -
CDR3 protein: CASIRPGQRTIGLNEQFF
CDR3 DNA: TGTGCCAGCATTCGTCCGGGACAGCGAACTATAGGGTTAAATGAGCAGTTCTTC

V gene: TRBV5-5
D gene: TRBD1
J gene: TRBJ1-1
clone size: -
CDR3 protein: CASSLVATGLSEAFF
CDR3 DNA: TGTGCCAGCAGCTTGGTTGCGACAGGGTTATCTGAAGCTTTCTTT

V gene: TRBV5-1
D gene: -
J gene: TRBJ1-4
clone size: -
CDR3 protein: CASSLGQTTNEKLFF
CDR3 DNA: TGCGCCAGCAGCCTTGGACAGACAACTAATGAAAAACTGTTTTTT

V gene: TRBV6-5
D gene: TRBD2
J gene: TRBJ2-1
clone size: -
CDR3 protein: CATLGAGGGNEQFF
CDR3 DNA: TGTGCCACCTTGGGAGCGGGAGGCGGCAATGAGCAGTTCTTC

V gene: TRBV3-1/TRBV3-2
D gene: TRBD2
J gene: TRBJ2-5
clone size: -
CDR3 protein: CASGGTIQETQYF
CDR3 DNA: TGTGCCAGCGGGGGGACTATCCAAGAGACCCAGTACTTC

V gene: TRBV28
D gene: -
J gene: TRBJ1-5
clone size: -
CDR3 protein: CASSWGLRTLSNQPQHF
CDR3 DNA: TGTGCCAGCAGTTGGGGTCTCCGGACACTTAGCAATCAGCCCCAGCATTTT

V gene: TRBV6-6
D gene: -
J gene: TRBJ1-6
clone size: few
CDR3 protein: CASSSTPETSPLHF
CDR3 DNA: TGTGCCAGCAGCTCGACACCTGAAACTTCACCCCTCCACTTT

V gene: TRBV15
D gene: TRBD1
J gene: TRBJ1-2
clone size: -
CDR3 protein: CATSRDSGGSFNYGYTF
CDR3 DNA: TGTGCCACCAGCAGAGATTCAGGGGGCTCGTTTAACTATGGCTACACCTTC

V gene: TRBV28
D gene: TRBD1
J gene: TRBJ1-5
clone size: -
CDR3 protein: CASRDRGQKNQPQHF
CDR3 DNA: TGTGCCAGCCGGGACAGGGGGCAGAAAAATCAGCCCCAGCATTTT

V gene: TRBV19
D gene: -
J gene: TRBJ1-3
clone size: -
CDR3 protein: CASSPGRSGNTIYF
CDR3 DNA: TGTGCCAGTTCCCCAGGGCGCTCTGGAAACACCATATATTTT

V gene: TRBV9
D gene: TRBD2
J gene: TRBJ2-7
clone size: -
CDR3 protein: CASSPLGAGASYEQYF
CDR3 DNA: TGTGCCAGCAGCCCCCTCGGAGCGGGAGCTTCCTACGAGCAGTACTTC